One and the same sample provided the 32 T cell receptor beta chains below, sequenced in a study of T cell responses to AZD1222 COVID-19 vaccine. Assay used: immunoSEQ multiplex PCR; TCRdb lists only in-frame clones, some missing. This table holds about 48,000 clones, 75% to 90% found once. This specimen consisted of peripheral blood, obtained 28 days after the second AZD1222 dose. These receptors originate from an adult who received the AZD1222 COVID-19 vaccine.

The chain is built from TRBV19 and TRBJ1-3; D is possibly TRBD1 (5 bases). In germline, CDR1 is LNHDA, CDR2 SQIVND (reference sequence). V was clipped by 5 bases and J by 1 base, with 21 bases between them. The CDR3 is 18 amino acids. In DNA, the CDR3 is TGTGCCAGTAGTTTCGACGCCGGGACGGACGTATCTGGAAACACCATATATTTT. Residues: CASSFDAGTDVSGNTIYF.

The chain combines TRBV5-4 with TRBJ1-1; D might be TRBD1 (5 bases). The CDR3 covers 13 residues. V lost 3 bases and J 3 bases, leaving 9 bases between the germline ends. Germline assignment: CDR1 SGHNT and CDR2 YYREEE (reference sequence). The CDR3 DNA follows: TGTGCCAGCAGCTCCGGGACCCACACTGAAGCTTTCTTT. Translating gives CASSSGTHTEAFF.

The chain joins TRBV3-1 (or the pseudogene TRBV3-2) to TRBJ2-7; 10 bases map to TRBD2. There are 17 residues in the CDR3. The germline gives CDR1 LGHDT, CDR2 YNNKEL (reference sequence). The J segment lost 2 bases and the V segment lost 0 bases, leaving 7 bases of the junction unmatched. The CDR3 loop reads CASSQDTSGRAPYEQYF. The CDR3 bases are TGTGCCAGCAGCCAAGATACGAGCGGGAGGGCCCCCTACGAGCAGTACTTC.

The chain carries TRBV19 and TRBJ1-5; D not resolved. Germline CDR1 is LNHDA and CDR2 is SQIVND (reference sequence). This CDR3 is 17 amino acids long. V lost 4 bases, J lost 0 bases, and 16 bases lay in between. The DNA of the CDR3 is TGTGCCAGTAGTAAATCGGGAAGGATGAATAGCAATCAGCCCCAGCATTTT. This codes for CASSKSGRMNSNQPQHF. Combining the CDR3 with reference TRBV19 and TRBJ1-5 gives the whole variable domain DGGITQSPKYLFRKEGQNVTLSCEQNLNHDAMYWYRQDPGQGLRLIYYSQIVNDFQKGDIAEGYSVSREKKESFPLTVTSAQKNPTAFYLCASSKSGRMNSNQPQHFGDGTRLSIL.

The chain has TRBV5-4 and TRBJ2-5; maybe TRBD2 (6 bases). Per the germline V gene, CDR1 is SGHNT and CDR2 is YYREEE (reference sequence). The CDR3 consists of 16 residues. Trimming removed 0 bases from V and 2 bases from J, with 14 bases in between. The CDR3 nucleotides are TGTGCCAGCAGCTTGGCAAGCCCGGGACTTCAAGAGACCCAGTACTTC. Its translation: CASSLASPGLQETQYF.

The chain carries TRBV7-2 and TRBJ1-5; 7 bases line up with TRBD1. The CDR3 consists of 17 residues. Per germline, CDR1 SGHTA and CDR2 FQGNSA. V lost 6 bases, J lost 1 base, and 12 bases stayed unmatched. Written as DNA, the CDR3 is TGTGCCAGCAGTCCTCTTACAGGGGCGGTGAGCAATCAGCCCCAGCATTTT. Encoded protein: CASSPLTGAVSNQPQHF.

The V and J genes are TRBV19 and TRBJ1-5, with a weak D call TRBD1 (6 bases). The V end was cut by 5 bases, the J end by 3 bases, with 14 bases between. The CDR3 is 15 amino acids. Germline loops: CDR1 LNHDA, CDR2 SQIVND (reference sequence). The CDR3 nucleotides read TGTGCCAGTAGTGTCCCGGGGGCCCCCAATCAGCCCCAGCATTTT. Its protein product is CASSVPGAPNQPQHF.

The gene calls are TRBV10-2 and TRBJ2-7; D is undetermined. The CDR3 has 13 residues. Trimming removed 2 bases from V and 4 bases from J, with 9 bases in between. Germline assignment: CDR1 WSHSY and CDR2 SAAADI. In DNA, the CDR3 is TGCGCCAGCAGTGAGATTAGCAGGTACGAGCAGTACTTC. Translated, it gives CASSEISRYEQYF.

V is TRBV28 and J is TRBJ2-1; D is uncertain. V lost 6 bases, J lost 0 bases, and 3 bases lay in between. Per germline, CDR1 MDHEN and CDR2 SYDVKM. The CDR3 runs to 12 residues. CDR3 coding DNA: TGTGCCAGCAGGAACTCCTACAATGAGCAGTTCTTC. It is translated as CASRNSYNEQFF.

J is TRBJ2-3 and V is TRBV6-2 or TRBV6-3; 8 bases are a match to TRBD2. The V segment lost 6 bases and the J segment 4 bases; nucleotides outside the gene matches: 12. The germline gives CDR1 MNHEY, CDR2 SVGEGT. This CDR3 is built from 16 residues. The CDR3 region has the DNA TGTGCCAGCAGCTCGGGGGGGCTAAGGTATCCAGATACGCAGTATTTT. Translated: CASSSGGLRYPDTQYF.

The V call is TRBV5-6, the J call TRBJ2-7; 7 bases agree with TRBD1. The CDR3 has 14 residues. Germline CDR1 SGHDT, CDR2 YYEEEE. V shed 0 bases, J shed 2 bases, and the junction held 2 bases outside the gene matches. The CDR3 loop is CASSLGQGPYEQYF. Written as DNA, the CDR3 is TGTGCCAGCAGCTTGGGACAGGGTCCCTACGAGCAGTACTTC.

The CDR3 reads CASSSPGTGGRGELFF. The CDR3 nucleotides are TGTGCCAGCAGCTCGCCCGGGACAGGGGGACGCGGGGAGCTGTTTTTT. The V and J genes are TRBV11-2 and TRBJ2-2; 11 positions agree with TRBD1. J gave up 7 bases and V 4 bases, and 8 bases lay outside the gene matches. Germline CDR1 reads SGHAT; CDR2 reads FQNNGV. The CDR3 sequence is 16 residues long.

The chain carries TRBV6-2 or TRBV6-3 and TRBJ2-5; D perhaps matches TRBD1 (5 bases). The CDR3 contains 16 residues. Deletions cut 2 bases from V and 0 bases from J, with 13 bases between. Germline V gives CDR1 MNHEY, CDR2 SVGEGT. This CDR3 is CASSYGAGDDQETQYF. CDR3 coding DNA: TGTGCCAGCAGTTACGGGGCAGGAGACGACCAAGAGACCCAGTACTTC.

The gene calls are TRBV28 and TRBJ2-7; D may be TRBD2 (7 bases). Per germline, CDR1 MDHEN and CDR2 SYDVKM. V lost 3 bases, J lost 3 bases, and 15 bases lay in between. The length of the CDR3 is 15 residues. As DNA, the CDR3 is TGTGCCAGCAGTTTGGGAGGGGGGGTGGACTACGAGCAGTACTTC. Protein product: CASSLGGGVDYEQYF.

The V and J genes are TRBV4-2 and TRBJ2-7; 10 bases are shared with TRBD1. The V gene end was trimmed by 0 bases and the J gene end by 2 bases; junction bases not matched to a gene: 4. CDR1 is LGHNA and CDR2 is YNFKEQ in the germline V gene. The CDR3 totals 16 residues. The DNA of the CDR3 is TGTGCCAGCAGCCAAGAAGGGACAGGGGTTACCTACGAGCAGTACTTC. It specifies CASSQEGTGVTYEQYF.

Only one count was recorded for this clone. The gene calls are TRBV6-2 or TRBV6-3 and TRBJ2-7; the D gene is possibly TRBD2 (5 bases). This CDR3 contains 12 residues. The V gene lost 4 bases and the J gene lost 7 bases, with 11 bases spanning the gap. In germline, CDR1 is MNHEY, CDR2 SVGEGT. CDR3 sequence reads: CASSLIRGEQYF. The CDR3 nucleotides are TGTGCCAGCAGTTTAATTCGGGGAGAGCAGTACTTC.

This chain connects TRBV5-1 to TRBJ2-1; the match to TRBD1 covers 9 bases. The V segment lost 3 bases and the J segment 3 bases; nucleotides outside the gene matches: 7. The CDR3 consists of 16 residues. Germline V lookup: CDR1 SGHRS, CDR2 YFSETQ. DNA for the CDR3: TGCGCCAGCAGCTCAAGCTACAGGGGGCTCTACAATGAGCAGTTCTTC. This sequence encodes CASSSSYRGLYNEQFF.

The V gene is TRBV9, the J gene TRBJ2-7; D may correspond to TRBD1 or TRBD2 (5 bases each). The CDR3 consists of 16 residues. Trimming removed 3 bases at V and 5 bases at J, with 21 bases between. Germline loops: CDR1 SGDLS, CDR2 YYNGEE. The CDR3 region has the DNA TGTGCCAGCAGCGCTGGAGGTACCTGGGGCATGGACGAGCAGTACTTC. As protein: CASSAGGTWGMDEQYF.

V gene TRBV2 combines with J gene TRBJ2-7; no definite D call. V gave up 3 bases and J gave up 3 bases, with 6 bases separating them. Germline V gene sequence: CDR1 SNHLY, CDR2 FYNNEI. The CDR3 has 12 residues. CDR3 region: CASSDDLYEQYF. The CDR3 bases are TGTGCCAGCAGTGATGATCTCTACGAGCAGTACTTC.

The rearrangement uses TRBV6-4 and TRBJ1-1; D not certain. The germline V gene encodes CDR1 MRHNA and CDR2 SNTAGT. The CDR3 extends over 14 amino acids. The V end was cut by 4 bases, the J end by 5 bases, with 14 bases between. The CDR3 spells CASSGRAGGTEAFF. The DNA for the CDR3 is TGTGCCAGCAGTGGGCGCGCGGGTGGGACTGAAGCTTTCTTT.

This sequence joins TRBV6-5 and TRBJ1-1; D is uncertain. Trimming cost V 6 bases and J 3 bases, with 8 bases left between them. Germline V gene lookup returns CDR1 MNHEY and CDR2 SVGAGI. The CDR3 has 12 amino acids. The CDR3 loop is CASRTRYTEAFF. For the CDR3, the DNA is TGTGCCAGCAGGACTAGGTACACTGAAGCTTTCTTT.

The rearrangement joins TRBV5-1 to TRBJ1-6; tentatively, D is TRBD1 (5 bases). V was cut by 0 bases and J by 6 bases, with 10 bases left in between. Germline V CDR1 and CDR2: SGHRS, YFSETQ. CDR3 size: 15 residues. The CDR3 region is CASSLVAGGNSPLHF. CDR3 bases: TGCGCCAGCAGCTTGGTGGCGGGGGGTAATTCACCCCTCCACTTT. Full variable domain (outside the CDR3, taken from reference TRBV5-1 and TRBJ1-6): KAGVTQTPRYLIKTRGQQVTLSCSPISGHRSVSWYQQTPGQGLQFLFEYFSETQRNKGNFPGRFSGRQFSNSRSEMNVSTLELGDSALYLCASSLVAGGNSPLHFGNGTRLTVT.

V gene TRBV5-1 combines with J gene TRBJ2-1; D not certain. CDR3 length: 12 residues. The germline V gene encodes CDR1 SGHRS and CDR2 YFSETQ. V lost 0 bases and J 7 bases, leaving 5 bases between the germline ends. In DNA, the CDR3 is TGCGCCAGCAGCTTGGCCGGGAATGAGCAGTTCTTC. Its protein is CASSLAGNEQFF.

There are a few counts of this clone. V usage is TRBV24-1 and J usage is TRBJ2-5; TRBD2 is a possible D gene (5 bases). Germline V gene data show CDR1 as KGHDR and CDR2 as SFDVKD. CDR3 length: 13 amino acids. V lost 0 bases, J lost 5 bases, and 6 bases lay in between. The CDR3 sequence is CATSDLGGETQYF. CDR3 bases: TGTGCCACCAGTGATTTGGGAGGTGAGACCCAGTACTTC.

This sequence joins TRBV11-1 and TRBJ1-3; D is unclear. CDR1 is SGHAT, CDR2 FQDESV, per germline (reference sequence). The CDR3 runs 15 residues. Trimming took off 4 bases at V and 4 bases at J, with 14 bases between the two ends. CDR3 residues: CASSSRTASGNTIYF. In DNA, the CDR3 is TGTGCCAGCAGCTCAAGGACCGCTTCGGGAAACACCATATATTTT.

This chain uses TRBV5-1 with TRBJ2-7; the match to TRBD2 covers 10 bases. The V gene end was trimmed by 2 bases and the J gene end by 2 bases; junction bases not matched to a gene: 4. Germline V CDR1 and CDR2: SGHRS, YFSETQ. The CDR3 covers 15 residues. The CDR3 sequence is CASSLNSGRAYEQYF. CDR3 coding DNA: TGCGCCAGCAGCTTAAACAGCGGGAGGGCCTACGAGCAGTACTTC.

This CDR3 reads CASREDRAGSTEAFF. The CDR3 nucleotides are TGTGCCAGCAGGGAGGACAGGGCGGGAAGCACTGAAGCTTTCTTT. J is TRBJ1-1 and V is TRBV6-5; 8 bases match TRBD1. Losses at the gene ends were 6 bases for V and 4 bases for J; bases not matched to a gene: 10. The CDR3 has 15 amino acids. Germline V CDR1 and CDR2: MNHEY, SVGAGI.

The chain combines TRBV11-2 with TRBJ2-1, with D unresolved. V was clipped by 3 bases and J by 3 bases, with 6 bases between them. CDR3 length: 13 amino acids. CDR1 is SGHAT, CDR2 FQNNGV, per germline. This CDR3 reads CASSFSRYNEQFF. The CDR3 nucleotides read TGTGCCAGCAGCTTTAGCCGCTACAATGAGCAGTTCTTC.

This clone was recorded a few times. CDR3 bases: TGCGCCAGCAGCCGGGACAGGGGCTACGAGCAGTACTTC. It encodes CASSRDRGYEQYF. V gene TRBV5-1 combines with J gene TRBJ2-7, with 10 bases that match TRBD1. CDR1 is SGHRS, CDR2 YFSETQ, per germline. V trimming: 4 bases; J trimming: 3 bases; junction bases outside the gene matches: 1. This CDR3 comprises 13 residues.

V is TRBV5-6 and J is TRBJ1-2; 10 bases align to TRBD1. J lost 5 bases, V lost 0 bases, and 10 bases had no gene match. This CDR3 contains 17 residues. Germline lookup yields CDR1 SGHDT and CDR2 YYEEEE. This chain's CDR3 is CASSLVETTGGWYGYTF. CDR3 coding DNA: TGTGCCAGCAGCTTGGTGGAAACGACAGGGGGCTGGTATGGCTACACCTTC.

The chain carries TRBV23-1 and TRBJ2-5; 7 bases are a match to TRBD2. TRBV23-1 is labeled an ORF, and its function is uncertain. The CDR3 length is 15 residues. Trimming cost V 11 bases and J 5 bases; bases outside gene matches: 17. The CDR3 DNA is TGCGCCCCCAAAAGGCCTAGCGGATACTGGGAGACCCAGTACTTC. Residues: CAPKRPSGYWETQYF.

The rearrangement links TRBV7-9 to TRBJ1-1; the D is unclear. The CDR3 has 12 residues. V lost 5 bases, J lost 1 base, and 5 bases lay in between. Germline V CDR1 and CDR2: SEHNR, FQNEAQ (reference sequence). The CDR3 spells CASSRPNTEAFF. The CDR3 bases are TGTGCCAGCAGCCGCCCGAACACTGAAGCTTTCTTT.